This is a list of T cell receptor beta chains from one sample in a study of tumor-infiltrating lymphocytes in localized non-small cell lung cancer. Only in-frame clones appear in the TCRdb table, and some are missing; sequencing was by immunoSEQ multiplex PCR. The sample yields 10,000 or so clones, 70% to 80% seen once. Input material: uninvolved lung tissue not adjacent to the tumor. All receptors come from a human donor with non-small cell lung cancer. CDR3s include the opening cysteine and the closing phenylalanine or tryptophan. Fields, in order: D gene, clone size, J gene, V gene, CDR3 DNA, CDR3 protein. The D gene is left open where the match is weak. The size entry is marked missing in some rows and otherwise reads once, few, many or a size class.

>-|-|TRBJ1-2|TRBV28
TGTGCCAGCAGTTTAGCACGGGACGTCTTCAGGCTCCGTGACTATGGCTACACCTTC
CASSLARDVFRLRDYGYTF
>TRBD2|-|TRBJ2-3|TRBV6-1
TGTGCCAGCACTAGCGGGGGCACAGATACGCAGTATTTT
CASTSGGTDTQYF
>-|-|TRBJ2-5|TRBV5-6
TGTGCCAGCAGCCCAGGGGATCGGGAGACCCAGTACTTC
CASSPGDRETQYF
>-|-|TRBJ1-1|TRBV29-1
TGCAGCGTTGAAGATATGGGCTCCAACACTGAAGCTTTCTTT
CSVEDMGSNTEAFF
>-|-|TRBJ2-1|TRBV2
TGTGCCATCTCAAGGGGGGGGGCCTTCAGTGAGCAGTTCTTC
CAISRGGAFSEQFF
>TRBD1|few|TRBJ2-3|TRBV6-5
TGTGCCAGCAGTTCAAGGACAGGGTTAGATACGCAGTATTTT
CASSSRTGLDTQYF
>-|-|TRBJ2-5|TRBV5-1
TGCGCCAGCAGCCGGGACCTAGAGACCCAGTACTTC
CASSRDLETQYF
>-|-|TRBJ1-1|TRBV6-1
TGTGCCAGCAGTGAATGGACGAGGATGGCTTTCTTT
CASSEWTRMAFF
>-|-|TRBJ1-6|TRBV7-6
TGTGCCAGCAGCCGGGACCTGAGGTCACCCCTCCACTTT
CASSRDLRSPLHF
>-|-|TRBJ2-2|TRBV27
TGTGCCAGCACGGGAGTGAACACCGGGGAGCTGTTTTTT
CASTGVNTGELFF
>-|-|TRBJ2-7|TRBV7-2
TGTGCCAGCAGCTTTCAGGGTTACGAGCAGTACTTC
CASSFQGYEQYF
>-|-|TRBJ1-1|TRBV18
TGTGCCAGCTCACCTAGACCAGCCGAGAACACTGAAGCTTTCTTT
CASSPRPAENTEAFF
>-|few|TRBJ2-3|TRBV9
TGTGCCAGCAGCGTAGAGGGTAGCCCAGATACGCAGTATTTT
CASSVEGSPDTQYF
>-|-|TRBJ2-5|TRBV5-1
TGCGCCAGCAGCCAGGACACCCAAGAGACCCAGTACTTC
CASSQDTQETQYF
>-|-|TRBJ2-5|TRBV5-4
TGTGCCAGCAGCCCCGCCCAGGGGAAAGAGACCCAGTACTTC
CASSPAQGKETQYF
>-|-|TRBJ2-7|TRBV4-3
TGCGCCAGCAGCCAAGCTGGAGCGGACGAGCAGTACTTC
CASSQAGADEQYF
>-|few|TRBJ2-5|TRBV7-3
TGTGCCAGCAGCCTAGTTCCGGGTAGGCAAGAGACCCAGTACTTC
CASSLVPGRQETQYF
>-|-|TRBJ1-2|TRBV6-5
TGTGCCAGCAGTCTGAACCAAGGGCCCCACAGGGGCTACACCTTC
CASSLNQGPHRGYTF
>TRBD1|-|TRBJ1-3|TRBV15
TGTGCCACCAGCTTACGGGACAGGGCCTTCTCTGGAAACACCATATATTTT
CATSLRDRAFSGNTIYF
>-|few|TRBJ1-2|TRBV11-3
TGTGCCAGCAGCTTAGCTGTGGATGGGGGCCACACCTTC
CASSLAVDGGHTF
>-|-|TRBJ1-1|TRBV7-2
TGTGCCAGCAACTTAGGAGGGGTTACTAATGAAGCTTTCTTT
CASNLGGVTNEAFF
>-|-|TRBJ1-2|TRBV30
TGTGCCTGGAGCTCCGCGGTGGGTGGCTACACCTTC
CAWSSAVGGYTF
>TRBD2|-|TRBJ2-7|TRBV10-1
TGCGCCAGCAGTGATCGACTAGCGGGGGGGTTATACGAGCAGTACTTC
CASSDRLAGGLYEQYF
>TRBD2|-|TRBJ2-2|TRBV10-2
TGCGCCAGCAGTACTAGCGGGGGGGCGGCCGGGGAGCTGTTTTTT
CASSTSGGAAGELFF
>-|-|TRBJ1-2|TRBV6-1
TGTGCCAGCATTATGGACAGTTTCAATGGCTACACCTTC
CASIMDSFNGYTF
>-|-|TRBJ1-1|TRBV12-5
TGTGCTAGTGGCAGGTTGACTAGGACTGAAGCTTTCTTT
CASGRLTRTEAFF
>TRBD1|-|TRBJ1-1|TRBV5-1
TGCGCCAGCAGCTCGGGACAGGGGCTGAACACTGAAGCTTTCTTT
CASSSGQGLNTEAFF
>-|-|TRBJ2-3|TRBV19
TGTGCCAGTAGTAAGGGGACATCCCCGAACACAGATACGCAGTATTTT
CASSKGTSPNTDTQYF
>-|-|TRBJ2-2|TRBV7-6
TGTGCCAGCAGCCGGTTCGGTACCGGGGAGCTGTTTTTT
CASSRFGTGELFF
>-|-|TRBJ1-6|TRBV5-6
TGTGCCAGCAGCCGTCAAATGTCGGGTTCACCCCTCCACTTT
CASSRQMSGSPLHF
>TRBD1|-|TRBJ2-7|TRBV18
TGTGCCAGCTCAGTGTTGGGACAGGGGGTCTACGAGCAGTACTTC
CASSVLGQGVYEQYF
>TRBD1|few|TRBJ2-7|TRBV29-1
TGCAGCGTTGGGGACAGGCTGCCGGGGGAGCAGTACTTC
CSVGDRLPGEQYF
>-|-|TRBJ1-5|TRBV7-2
TGTGCCAGCAGCTTAGACGCCAGCCCATCAAGGCCCCAGCATTTT
CASSLDASPSRPQHF
>TRBD1|-|TRBJ1-6|TRBV19
TGTGCCAGTAGTATGATGGGCAGGGGGCGAGACACCCTCCACTTT
CASSMMGRGRDTLHF
>-|-|TRBJ2-1|TRBV11-2
TGTGCCAGCAGCCCTCGGCAGGGGACATTTTACAATGAGCAGTTCTTC
CASSPRQGTFYNEQFF
>TRBD2|-|TRBJ2-2|TRBV4-2
TGTGCCAGCAGCCAGCCGCTAGCGGGGGGAACCGGGGAGCTGTTTTTT
CASSQPLAGGTGELFF
>TRBD1|-|TRBJ1-2|TRBV29-1
TGCAGCGTTGAAGGGTGGACAGGGAGGCATGGCTACACCTTC
CSVEGWTGRHGYTF
>-|-|TRBJ2-2|TRBV5-1
TGCGCCAGCAGCTTGCGCCCAGGGGAGGGTAACACCGGGGAGCTGTTTTTT
CASSLRPGEGNTGELFF
>-|-|TRBJ1-2|TRBV6-5
TGTGCCAGCACCCCAGCCGGGACCGACCTTTATGGCTACACCTTC
CASTPAGTDLYGYTF
>TRBD2|-|TRBJ2-2|TRBV7-6
TGTGCCAGCAGCCGACTAGCGGGGACAAACACCGGGGAGCTGTTTTTT
CASSRLAGTNTGELFF
>-|-|TRBJ1-6|TRBV6-1
TGTGCCAGCAGTGAAGCGCGGAGGGCTTCATCACCCCTCCACTTT
CASSEARRASSPLHF
>-|-|TRBJ1-4|TRBV2
TGTGCCAGCAGTGGCAACTACCCTTTGGAAAAACTGTTTTTT
CASSGNYPLEKLFF
>TRBD2|-|TRBJ2-4|TRBV6-6
TGTGCCAGCGGCTTAGCGGGGGGGAACATTCAGTACTTC
CASGLAGGNIQYF
>TRBD2|-|TRBJ2-1|TRBV5-6
TGTGCCAGCAGCTTGGTTCGGGCTAGCGGGGGGGGGCAGCAGTTCTTC
CASSLVRASGGGQQFF
>TRBD2|-|TRBJ2-1|TRBV28
TGTGCCAGCAGTTTAGGGACTAGCGGCGAGCAGTTCTTC
CASSLGTSGEQFF
>-|-|TRBJ1-2|TRBV6-5
TGTGCCAGCAAGAACCTCAGGGAAGCGGTCTATGGCTACACCTTC
CASKNLREAVYGYTF
>TRBD2|-|TRBJ2-1|TRBV5-1
TGCGCCAGCAGCTTGGCCGGGGGGACGACCTACAATGAGCAGTTCTTC
CASSLAGGTTYNEQFF
>TRBD1|-|TRBJ1-3|TRBV5-1
TGCGCCAGCAGCTCTGGTGCGACAGGGGCGGGAAACACCATATATTTT
CASSSGATGAGNTIYF
>-|-|TRBJ2-1|TRBV12-5
TGTGCTAGTGGTTTGACAGGGTTAAGCTCCTACAATGAGCAGTTCTTC
CASGLTGLSSYNEQFF
>-|-|TRBJ1-1|TRBV5-4
TGTGCCAGCAGCTTGGGCTTGGGGGTGGGCACTGAAGCTTTCTTT
CASSLGLGVGTEAFF
>TRBD1|-|TRBJ2-3|TRBV5-1
TGCGCCAGCAGCAAGTCGGCGGACAGGGGGCCCGCAGATACGCAGTATTTT
CASSKSADRGPADTQYF
>TRBD1|-|TRBJ2-5|TRBV6-4
TGTGCCAGCAGTGACTCACCCTCGGGACAGGGGATTGGGATTGCGCGAGAGACCCAGTACTTC
CASSDSPSGQGIGIARETQYF
>-|once|TRBJ2-2|TRBV5-6
TGTGCCAGCAGAAAGGGGGAGTACACCGGGGAGCTGTTTTTT
CASRKGEYTGELFF
>-|-|TRBJ1-2|TRBV7-3
TGTGCCAGCAGCCCCGGGGGTTCAAACTATGGCTACACCTTC
CASSPGGSNYGYTF
>TRBD1|-|TRBJ1-6|TRBV27
TGTGCCAGCAGTCCTACTTCCGGGACAGCTTATAATTCACCCCTCCACTTT
CASSPTSGTAYNSPLHF
>TRBD1|-|TRBJ2-3|TRBV12-5
TGTGCTAGTGGTTTGCTAGACAGGGGCACAGATACGCAGTATTTT
CASGLLDRGTDTQYF
>TRBD2|-|TRBJ2-5|TRBV7-2
TGTGCCAGCAGCTTAGAGCTAGCGGGGGGGGAGACCCAGTACTTC
CASSLELAGGETQYF
>TRBD1|-|TRBJ1-5|TRBV19
TGTGCCAGTAGTCCCCGGACAGGGACGGCTAGCAATCAGCCCCAGCATTTT
CASSPRTGTASNQPQHF
>TRBD2|-|TRBJ2-5|TRBV7-7
TGTGCCAGCAGCAGGACTAGCGGGGGGGCCTTAGAGACCCAGTACTTC
CASSRTSGGALETQYF
>-|-|TRBJ2-7|TRBV7-2
TGTGCCAGCAGTGTGGTCAGGGAATATGGCGAGCAGTACTTC
CASSVVREYGEQYF